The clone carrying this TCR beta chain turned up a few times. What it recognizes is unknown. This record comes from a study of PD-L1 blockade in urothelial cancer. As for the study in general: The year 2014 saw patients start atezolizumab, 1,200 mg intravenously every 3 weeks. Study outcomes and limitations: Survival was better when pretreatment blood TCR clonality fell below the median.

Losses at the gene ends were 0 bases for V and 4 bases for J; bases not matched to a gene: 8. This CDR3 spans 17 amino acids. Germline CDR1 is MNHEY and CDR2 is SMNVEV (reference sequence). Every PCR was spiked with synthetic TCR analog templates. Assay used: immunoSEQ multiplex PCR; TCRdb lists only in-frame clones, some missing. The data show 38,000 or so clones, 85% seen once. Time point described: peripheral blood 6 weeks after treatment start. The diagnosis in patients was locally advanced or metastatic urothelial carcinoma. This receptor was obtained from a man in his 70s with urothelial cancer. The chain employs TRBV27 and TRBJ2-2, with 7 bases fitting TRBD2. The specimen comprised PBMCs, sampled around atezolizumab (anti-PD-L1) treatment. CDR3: CASSLSWRGSLTGELFF. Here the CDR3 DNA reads TGTGCCAGCAGTTTATCGTGGCGGGGGTCCCTCACCGGGGAGCTGTTTTTT.